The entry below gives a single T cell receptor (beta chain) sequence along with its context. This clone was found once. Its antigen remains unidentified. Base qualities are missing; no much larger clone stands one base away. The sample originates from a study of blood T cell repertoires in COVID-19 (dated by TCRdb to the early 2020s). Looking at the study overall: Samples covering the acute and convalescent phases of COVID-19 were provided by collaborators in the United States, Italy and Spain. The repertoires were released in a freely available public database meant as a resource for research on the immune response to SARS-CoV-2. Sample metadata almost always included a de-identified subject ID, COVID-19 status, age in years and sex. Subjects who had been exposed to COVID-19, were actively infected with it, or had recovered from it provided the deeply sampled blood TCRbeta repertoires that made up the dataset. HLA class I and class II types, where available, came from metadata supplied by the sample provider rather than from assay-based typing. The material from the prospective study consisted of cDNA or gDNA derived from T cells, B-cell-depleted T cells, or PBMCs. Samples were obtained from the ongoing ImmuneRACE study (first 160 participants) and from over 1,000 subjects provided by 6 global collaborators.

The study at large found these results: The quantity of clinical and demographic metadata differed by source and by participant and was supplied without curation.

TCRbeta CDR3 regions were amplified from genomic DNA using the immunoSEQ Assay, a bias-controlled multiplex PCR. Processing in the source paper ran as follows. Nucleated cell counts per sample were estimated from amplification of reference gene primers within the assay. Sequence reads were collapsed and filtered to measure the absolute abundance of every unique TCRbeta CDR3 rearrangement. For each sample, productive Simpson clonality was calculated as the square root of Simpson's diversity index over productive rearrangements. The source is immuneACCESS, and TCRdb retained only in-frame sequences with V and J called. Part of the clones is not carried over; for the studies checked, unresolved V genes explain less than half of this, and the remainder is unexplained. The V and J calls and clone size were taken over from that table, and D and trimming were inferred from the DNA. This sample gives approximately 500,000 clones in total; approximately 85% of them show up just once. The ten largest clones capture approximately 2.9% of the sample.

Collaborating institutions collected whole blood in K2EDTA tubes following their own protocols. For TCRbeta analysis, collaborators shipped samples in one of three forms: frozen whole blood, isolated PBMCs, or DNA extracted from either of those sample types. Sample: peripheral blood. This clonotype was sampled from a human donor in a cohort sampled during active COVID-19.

The CDR3 region reads CASSRELAGAPNEQFF. The nucleotide sequence is TGTGCCAGCTCACGGGAACTAGCGGGAGCTCCGAATGAGCAGTTCTTC. The rearrangement joined TRBV18 to TRBJ2-1, and 11 junctional nucleotides match TRBD2. Trimmed from V: 4 bases; trimmed from J: 7 bases; junction bases lacking a gene match: 9. Taken from cysteine to phenylalanine, the CDR3 has 16 residues. CDR3 DNA is the only sequence kept; it has 48 bases, read in frame from the first base. CDR1 and CDR2 are drawn from the germline V gene: KGHSH, LQKENI.